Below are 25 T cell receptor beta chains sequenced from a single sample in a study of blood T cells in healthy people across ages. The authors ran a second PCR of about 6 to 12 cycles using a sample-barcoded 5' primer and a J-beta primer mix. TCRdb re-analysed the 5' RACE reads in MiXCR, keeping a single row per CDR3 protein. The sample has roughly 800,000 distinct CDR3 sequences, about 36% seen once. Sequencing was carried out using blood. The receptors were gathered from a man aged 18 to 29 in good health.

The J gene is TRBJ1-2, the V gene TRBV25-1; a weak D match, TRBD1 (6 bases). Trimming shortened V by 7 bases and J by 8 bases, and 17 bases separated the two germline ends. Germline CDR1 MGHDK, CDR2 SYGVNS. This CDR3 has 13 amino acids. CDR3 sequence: CASIGGRSRGYTF. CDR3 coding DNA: TGTGCCAGCATAGGGGGGCGGAGTCGAGGCTACACCTTC.

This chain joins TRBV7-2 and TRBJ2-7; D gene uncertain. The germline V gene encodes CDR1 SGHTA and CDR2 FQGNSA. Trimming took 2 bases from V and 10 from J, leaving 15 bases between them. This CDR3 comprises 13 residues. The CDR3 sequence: CASSLSYVDGQYF. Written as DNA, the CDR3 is TGTGCCAGCAGCTTATCCTACGTGGACGGACAGTACTTC.

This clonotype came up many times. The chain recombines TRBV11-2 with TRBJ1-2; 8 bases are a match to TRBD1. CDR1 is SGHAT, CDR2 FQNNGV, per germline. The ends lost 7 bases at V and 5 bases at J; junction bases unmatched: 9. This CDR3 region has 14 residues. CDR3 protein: CASIIWTGPYGYTF. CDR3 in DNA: TGTGCCAGCATTATATGGACAGGGCCATATGGCTACACCTTC.

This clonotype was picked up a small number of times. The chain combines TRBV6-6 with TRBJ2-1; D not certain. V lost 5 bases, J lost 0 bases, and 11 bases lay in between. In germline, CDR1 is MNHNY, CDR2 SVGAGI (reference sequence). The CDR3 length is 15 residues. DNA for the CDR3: TGTGCCAGCAGTCCCCTCGTGGTCTCCTACAATGAGCAGTTCTTC. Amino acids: CASSPLVVSYNEQFF.

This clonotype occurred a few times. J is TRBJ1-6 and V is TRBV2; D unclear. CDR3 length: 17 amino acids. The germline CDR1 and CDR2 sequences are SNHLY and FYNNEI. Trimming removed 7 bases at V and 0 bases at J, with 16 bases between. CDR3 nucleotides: TGTGCCAGCAAGCAAAACCCCAGGAGCTCCTATAATTCACCCCTCCACTTT. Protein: CASKQNPRSSYNSPLHF.

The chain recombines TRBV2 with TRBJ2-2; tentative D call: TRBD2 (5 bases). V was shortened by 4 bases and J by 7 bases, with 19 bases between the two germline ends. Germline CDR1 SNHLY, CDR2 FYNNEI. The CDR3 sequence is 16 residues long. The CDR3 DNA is TGTGCCAGCAGTGCGGGAATCAGGAGTCGGGGCGGGGAGCTGTTTTTT. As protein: CASSAGIRSRGGELFF. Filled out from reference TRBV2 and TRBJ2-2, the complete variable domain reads EPEVTQTPSHQVTQMGQEVILRCVPISNHLYFYWYRQILGQKVEFLVSFYNNEISEKSEIFDDQFSVERPDGSNFTLKIRSTKLEDSAMYFCASSAGIRSRGGELFFGEGSRLTVL.

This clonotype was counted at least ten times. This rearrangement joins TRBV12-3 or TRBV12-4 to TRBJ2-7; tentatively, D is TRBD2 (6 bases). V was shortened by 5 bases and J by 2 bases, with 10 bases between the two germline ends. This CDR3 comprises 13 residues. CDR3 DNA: TGTGCCAGCAGTATCGGACTACCCTACGAGCAGTACTTC. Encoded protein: CASSIGLPYEQYF.

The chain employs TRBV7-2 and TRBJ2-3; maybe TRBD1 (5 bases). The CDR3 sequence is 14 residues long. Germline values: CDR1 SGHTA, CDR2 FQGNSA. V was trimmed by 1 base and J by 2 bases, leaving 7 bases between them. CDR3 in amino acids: CASSLDRYTDTQYF. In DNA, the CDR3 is TGTGCCAGCAGCTTAGACAGGTACACAGATACGCAGTATTTT.

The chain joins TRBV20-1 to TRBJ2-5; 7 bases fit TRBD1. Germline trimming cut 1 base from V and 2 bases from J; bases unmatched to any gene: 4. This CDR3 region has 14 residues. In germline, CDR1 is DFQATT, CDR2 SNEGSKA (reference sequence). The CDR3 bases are TGCAGTGCTAGAGCCCGGACAGGACAAGAGACCCAGTACTTC. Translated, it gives CSARARTGQETQYF.

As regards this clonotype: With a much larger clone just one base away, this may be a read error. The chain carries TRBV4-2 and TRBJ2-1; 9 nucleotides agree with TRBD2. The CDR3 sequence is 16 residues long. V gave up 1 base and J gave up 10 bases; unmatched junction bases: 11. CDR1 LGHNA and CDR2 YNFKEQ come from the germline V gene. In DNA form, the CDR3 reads TGTGCCAGCAGCCAAGGAGGCGGGGGGGGATCCTACGAGCAGTTCTTC. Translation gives CASSQGGGGGSYEQFF.

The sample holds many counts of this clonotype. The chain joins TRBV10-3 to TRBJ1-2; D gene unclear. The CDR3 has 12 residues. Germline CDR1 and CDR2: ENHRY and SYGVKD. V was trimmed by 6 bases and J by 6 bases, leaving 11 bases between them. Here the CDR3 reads CAISHSEDGYTF. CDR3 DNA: TGTGCCATCAGCCACAGCGAAGATGGCTACACCTTC.

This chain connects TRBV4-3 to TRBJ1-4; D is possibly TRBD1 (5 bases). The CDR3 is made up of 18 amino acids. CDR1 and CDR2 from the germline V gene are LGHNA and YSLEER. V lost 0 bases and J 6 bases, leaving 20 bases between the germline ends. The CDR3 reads CASSQDTAQGGVYEKLFF. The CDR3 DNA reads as TGCGCCAGCAGCCAAGATACAGCTCAGGGCGGGGTATATGAAAAACTGTTTTTT.

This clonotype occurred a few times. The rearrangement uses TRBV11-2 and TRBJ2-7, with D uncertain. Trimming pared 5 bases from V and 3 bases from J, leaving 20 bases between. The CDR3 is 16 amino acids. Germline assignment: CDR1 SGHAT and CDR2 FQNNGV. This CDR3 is CASSPESADMGYEQYF. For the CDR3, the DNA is TGTGCCAGCAGCCCCGAGTCAGCAGACATGGGCTACGAGCAGTACTTC.

As DNA, the CDR3 is TGTGCCAGCACACACGGGGAGAACACTGAAGCTTTCTTT. This codes for CASTHGENTEAFF. The rearrangement joins TRBV6-5 to TRBJ1-1; D remains ambiguous. CDR1 and CDR2 (germline): MNHEY, SVGAGI. The CDR3 runs to 13 residues. Trimming left V 7 bases short and J 1 base short, with 10 bases between.

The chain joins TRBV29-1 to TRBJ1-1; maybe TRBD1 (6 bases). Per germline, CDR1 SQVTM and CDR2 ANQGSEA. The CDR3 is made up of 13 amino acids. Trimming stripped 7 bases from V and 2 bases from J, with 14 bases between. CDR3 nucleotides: TGCAGCGGTTCGGGGGGCAGAAACACTGAAGCTTTCTTT. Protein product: CSGSGGRNTEAFF.

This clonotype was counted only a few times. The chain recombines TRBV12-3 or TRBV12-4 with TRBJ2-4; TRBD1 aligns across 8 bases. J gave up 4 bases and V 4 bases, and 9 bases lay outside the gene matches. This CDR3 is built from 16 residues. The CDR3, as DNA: TGTGCCAGCAGTTCCGGCGGTGGACAGGGAAAAAACATTCAGTACTTC. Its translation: CASSSGGGQGKNIQYF.

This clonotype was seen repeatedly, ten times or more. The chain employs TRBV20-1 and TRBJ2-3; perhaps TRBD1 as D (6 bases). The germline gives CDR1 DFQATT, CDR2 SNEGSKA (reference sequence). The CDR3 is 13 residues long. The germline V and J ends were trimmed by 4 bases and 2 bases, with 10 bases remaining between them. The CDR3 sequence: CSATRTATDTQYF. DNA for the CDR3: TGCAGTGCTACCCGGACAGCCACAGATACGCAGTATTTT.

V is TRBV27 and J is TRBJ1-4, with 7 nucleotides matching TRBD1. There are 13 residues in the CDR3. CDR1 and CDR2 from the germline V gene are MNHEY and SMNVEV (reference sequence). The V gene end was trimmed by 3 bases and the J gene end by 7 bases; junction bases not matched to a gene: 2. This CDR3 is CASSFDRAEKLFF. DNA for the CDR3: TGTGCCAGCAGTTTTGACAGGGCTGAAAAACTGTTTTTT.

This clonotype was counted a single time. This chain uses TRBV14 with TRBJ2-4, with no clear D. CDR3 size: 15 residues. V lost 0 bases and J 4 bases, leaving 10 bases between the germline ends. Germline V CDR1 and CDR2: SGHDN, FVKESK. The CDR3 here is CASSQDPKPKNIQYF. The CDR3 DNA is TGTGCCAGCAGCCAAGACCCGAAACCAAAAAACATTCAGTACTTC.

Here the CDR3 reads CASSWTRDEKLFF. In nucleotides, the CDR3 is TGTGCCAGCAGTTGGACTAGGGATGAAAAACTGTTTTTT. The genes are TRBV6-2 or TRBV6-3 and TRBJ1-4; unclear D gene. This CDR3 has 13 amino acids. The ends were cut back, 4 bases at V and 6 bases at J, with 9 bases in the middle. Germline values: CDR1 MNHEY, CDR2 SVGEGT.

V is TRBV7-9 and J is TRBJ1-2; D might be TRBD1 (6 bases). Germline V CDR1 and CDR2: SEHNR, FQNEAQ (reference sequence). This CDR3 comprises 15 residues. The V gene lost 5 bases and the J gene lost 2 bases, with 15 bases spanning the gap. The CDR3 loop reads CASSPNGGLNYGYTF. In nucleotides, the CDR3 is TGTGCCAGCAGCCCCAACGGGGGGCTCAACTATGGCTACACCTTC.

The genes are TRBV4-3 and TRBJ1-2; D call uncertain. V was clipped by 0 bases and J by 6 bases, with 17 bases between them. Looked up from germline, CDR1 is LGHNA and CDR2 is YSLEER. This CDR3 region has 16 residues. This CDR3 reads CASSQDPDRILHGYTF. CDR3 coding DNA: TGCGCCAGCAGCCAAGATCCGGATAGGATCCTCCATGGCTACACCTTC.

CDR3 in DNA: TGTGCCAGCAGCTTATATGGGACAGGGACCCAAGAGACCCAGTTCTTC. Its protein product is CASSLYGTGTQETQFF. The gene calls are TRBV7-8 and TRBJ2-5; TRBD1 matches 9 bases. The last part of the DNA fits TRBJ2-1 better; the J call may be wrong. Germline CDR1 reads SGHVS; CDR2 reads FQNEAQ. The CDR3 sequence is 16 residues long.

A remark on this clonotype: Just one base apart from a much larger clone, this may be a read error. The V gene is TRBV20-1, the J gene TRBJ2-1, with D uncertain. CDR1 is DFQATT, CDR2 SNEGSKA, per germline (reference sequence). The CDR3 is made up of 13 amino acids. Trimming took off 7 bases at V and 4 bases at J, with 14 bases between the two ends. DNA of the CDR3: TGCAGTGTTAGTAGGACCCAATACAATGAGCAGTTCTTC. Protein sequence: CSVSRTQYNEQFF.

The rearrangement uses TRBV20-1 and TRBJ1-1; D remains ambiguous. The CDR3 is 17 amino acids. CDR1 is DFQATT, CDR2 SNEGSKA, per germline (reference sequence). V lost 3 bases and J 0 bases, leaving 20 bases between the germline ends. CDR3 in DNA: TGCAGTGCTAGGGCCCCTTCTGGTGGTGGGGTGAACACTGAAGCTTTCTTT. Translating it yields CSARAPSGGGVNTEAFF.